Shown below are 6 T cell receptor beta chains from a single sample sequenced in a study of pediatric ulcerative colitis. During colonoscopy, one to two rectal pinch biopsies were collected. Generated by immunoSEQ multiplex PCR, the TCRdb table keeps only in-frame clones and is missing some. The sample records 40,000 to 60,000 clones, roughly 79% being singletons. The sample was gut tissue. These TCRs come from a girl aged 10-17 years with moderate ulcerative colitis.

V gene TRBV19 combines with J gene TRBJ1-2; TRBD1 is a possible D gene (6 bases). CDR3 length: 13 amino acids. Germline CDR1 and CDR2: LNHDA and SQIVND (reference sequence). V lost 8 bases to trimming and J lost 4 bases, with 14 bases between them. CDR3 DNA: TGTGCCAGTCAAAGCCAGGGGATCTATGGCTACACCTTC. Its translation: CASQSQGIYGYTF. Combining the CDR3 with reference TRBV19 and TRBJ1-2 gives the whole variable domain DGGITQSPKYLFRKEGQNVTLSCEQNLNHDAMYWYRQDPGQGLRLIYYSQIVNDFQKGDIAEGYSVSREKKESFPLTVTSAQKNPTAFYLCASQSQGIYGYTFGSGTRLTVV.

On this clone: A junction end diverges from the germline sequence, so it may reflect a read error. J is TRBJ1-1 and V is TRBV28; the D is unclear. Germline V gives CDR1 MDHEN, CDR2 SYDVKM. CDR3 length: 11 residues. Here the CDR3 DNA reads TGTGCCAGCAGTTTTTTAGCTGGGAAGGCCTTT. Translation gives CASSFLAGKAF.

The CDR3 nucleotides are TGTGCCAGCAGTTTACCTGCGGGAGTCTCCTACAATGAGCAGTTCTTC. Encoded protein: CASSLPAGVSYNEQFF. The chain has TRBV28 and TRBJ2-1; 7 bases fit TRBD2. J was trimmed by 0 bases and V by 2 bases; bases with no gene match: 4. CDR3 size: 16 residues. CDR1 and CDR2 from the germline V gene are MDHEN and SYDVKM.

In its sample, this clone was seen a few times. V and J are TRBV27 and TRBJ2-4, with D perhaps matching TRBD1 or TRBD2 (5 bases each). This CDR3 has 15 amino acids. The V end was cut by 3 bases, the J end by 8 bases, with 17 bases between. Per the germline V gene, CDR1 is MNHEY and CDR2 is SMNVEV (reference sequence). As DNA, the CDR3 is TGTGCCAGCAGTTTGAGGGGCGTGGATGGAGACATTCAGTACTTC. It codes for CASSLRGVDGDIQYF.

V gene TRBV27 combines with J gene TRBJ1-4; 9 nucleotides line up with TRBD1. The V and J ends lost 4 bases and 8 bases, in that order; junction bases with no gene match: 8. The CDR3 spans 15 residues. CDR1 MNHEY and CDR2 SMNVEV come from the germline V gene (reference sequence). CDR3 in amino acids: CASSSPGTGREKLFF. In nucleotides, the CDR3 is TGTGCCAGCAGTTCACCCGGGACAGGGCGGGAAAAACTGTTTTTT.

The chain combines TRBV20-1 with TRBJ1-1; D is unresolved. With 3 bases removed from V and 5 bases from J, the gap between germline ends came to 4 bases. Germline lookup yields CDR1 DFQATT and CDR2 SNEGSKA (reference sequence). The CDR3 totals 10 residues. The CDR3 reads CSASGTEAFF. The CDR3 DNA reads TGCAGTGCTAGTGGAACTGAAGCTTTCTTT.